The 12 T cell receptor beta chains reported below all come from one sample, sequenced in a study of cytomegalovirus exposure and HLA in healthy donors. The PCR made use of 60 Vbeta and 13 Jbeta primers. Sequencing was performed with immunoSEQ multiplex PCR; in TCRdb, only in-frame clones are kept and a portion is missing. Here the sample spans more than 140,000 clones, around 66% being singletons. Material: PBMCs. The receptors here all came from a woman in her twenties or thirties in good health and CMV-seropositive.

This chain links TRBV2 with TRBJ1-2; TRBD1 is a possible D gene (5 bases). CDR3 length: 12 residues. V lost 5 bases and J lost 10, with 14 bases in between. Germline V gives CDR1 SNHLY, CDR2 FYNNEI. The CDR3 sequence: CASSRDSSLYTF. For the CDR3, the DNA is TGTGCCAGCAGTCGGGACTCCTCTCTCTACACCTTC.

This clone was seen a few times. In DNA form, the CDR3 reads TGTGCCAGCAGTTTTAAGGGGGACGGTGGCTACACCTTC. Its translation: CASSFKGDGGYTF. The J gene is TRBJ1-2, the V gene TRBV27, with a weak D call TRBD1 (6 bases). V lost 3 bases and J lost 7, with 12 bases in between. Germline V lookup: CDR1 MNHEY, CDR2 SMNVEV (reference sequence). CDR3 length: 13 amino acids.

The J gene is TRBJ2-3, the V gene TRBV14; D is possibly TRBD2 (6 bases). The CDR3 sequence is 16 residues long. Germline values: CDR1 SGHDN, CDR2 FVKESK. Trimming cost V 4 bases and J 3 bases, with 17 bases left between them. CDR3 in DNA: TGTGCCAGCAGCCTTACCGGGGGTGGGGATACAGATACGCAGTATTTT. Translating it yields CASSLTGGGDTDTQYF. The variable domain in full, with the rest retrieved from reference TRBV14 and TRBJ2-3, is EAGVTQFPSHSVIEKGQTVTLRCDPISGHDNLYWYRRVMGKEIKFLLHFVKESKQDESGMPNNRFLAERTGGTYSTLKVQPAELEDSGVYFCASSLTGGGDTDTQYFGPGTRLTVL.

In DNA form, the CDR3 reads TGTGCCAGCAGCAAAACAGGGGCGGCCGCTTTCTTT. Protein sequence: CASSKTGAAAFF. The V call is TRBV7-9, the J call TRBJ1-1; 7 positions agree with TRBD1. The germline CDR1 and CDR2 sequences are SEHNR and FQNEAQ (reference sequence). The V gene end was trimmed by 5 bases and the J gene end by 11 bases; junction bases not matched to a gene: 8. The CDR3 runs to 12 residues.

The rearrangement uses TRBV7-2 and TRBJ2-7; D is possibly TRBD1 (6 bases). Trimming removed 4 bases from V and 3 bases from J, with 16 bases in between. The CDR3 is made up of 15 amino acids. The germline V gene encodes CDR1 SGHTA and CDR2 FQGNSA. CDR3 in DNA: TGTGCCAGCAGCTCTTCGACAGGAGTCTACTACGAGCAGTACTTC. Its translation is CASSSSTGVYYEQYF.

The chain is built from TRBV27 and TRBJ2-2; 7 nucleotides line up with TRBD1. The length of the CDR3 is 14 residues. In germline, CDR1 is MNHEY, CDR2 SMNVEV (reference sequence). Trimming at V came to 7 bases and at J to 0 bases, leaving 2 bases not matched to a gene. The DNA for the CDR3 is TGTGCCAGCACCACAGGGGCGAACACCGGGGAGCTGTTTTTT. The encoded protein is CASTTGANTGELFF.

The rearrangement uses TRBV5-4 and TRBJ2-5; D not certain. This CDR3 spans 13 amino acids. Deletions cut 1 base from V and 1 base from J, with 5 bases between. CDR1 is SGHNT, CDR2 YYREEE, per germline (reference sequence). This chain's CDR3 is CASSLPSQETQYF. CDR3 bases: TGTGCCAGCAGCTTGCCCAGCCAAGAGACCCAGTACTTC. Full variable domain (outside the CDR3, taken from reference TRBV5-4 and TRBJ2-5): ETGVTQSPTHLIKTRGQQVTLRCSSQSGHNTVSWYQQALGQGPQFIFQYYREEENGRGNFPPRFSGLQFPNYSSELNVNALELDDSALYLCASSLPSQETQYFGPGTRLLVL.

This clone was counted between two and nine times. Distinct nucleotide sequences in the sample also encode this CDR3. This rearrangement joins TRBV5-6 to TRBJ2-7; D unclear. V dropped 4 bases and J dropped 3 bases, with 8 bases sitting between them. The CDR3 contains 12 residues. Looked up from germline, CDR1 is SGHDT and CDR2 is YYEEEE. The CDR3 is CASSLTDYEQYF. The CDR3 DNA reads TGTGCCAGCAGCCTTACAGACTACGAGCAGTACTTC.

Here the CDR3 reads CASTRQVRSRPNTDTQYF. CDR3 bases: TGTGCCAGCACCCGACAGGTCAGGTCCCGCCCAAACACAGATACGCAGTATTTT. V gene TRBV5-5 combines with J gene TRBJ2-3; tentative D call: TRBD1 (6 bases). Trimming removed 6 bases from V and 2 bases from J, with 25 bases in between. The CDR3 runs 18 residues. Germline V gene lookup returns CDR1 SGHKS and CDR2 YYEKEE (reference sequence).

This clone turned up a few times. V gene TRBV30 combines with J gene TRBJ2-5; D is perhaps TRBD2 (6 bases). The end of the DNA fits TRBJ2-7 better, so the J call may be wrong. There are 14 residues in the CDR3. Germline CDR1 is GTSNPN and CDR2 is SVGIG (reference sequence). The CDR3 is CAGGNLGGSGEQYF. The CDR3 nucleotides are TGTGCCGGAGGGAATCTCGGAGGATCGGGCGAGCAGTACTTC.

This sequence joins TRBV29-1 and TRBJ2-1, with a tentative D call TRBD2 (6 bases). CDR1 SQVTM and CDR2 ANQGSEA come from the germline V gene. This CDR3 region has 11 residues. The V end was cut by 6 bases, the J end by 9 bases, with 12 bases between. The CDR3 reads CSVSGLGEQFF. The CDR3 DNA sequence: TGCAGCGTCAGCGGGTTAGGTGAGCAGTTCTTC.

The J gene is TRBJ2-7, the V gene TRBV7-6; D not resolved. The V end was cut by 4 bases, the J end by 6 bases, with 13 bases between. Per the germline V gene, CDR1 is SGHVS and CDR2 is FNYEAQ. The CDR3 extends over 13 amino acids. CDR3 nucleotide sequence: TGTGCCAGCAGCTATACCCCGTCGGGCGAGCAGTACTTC. It yields the protein CASSYTPSGEQYF. The variable domain in full, with the rest retrieved from reference TRBV7-6 and TRBJ2-7, is GAGVSQSPRYKVTKRGQDVALRCDPISGHVSLYWYRQALGQGPEFLTYFNYEAQQDKSGLPNDRFSAERPEGSISTLTIQRTEQRDSAMYRCASSYTPSGEQYFGPGTRLTVT.